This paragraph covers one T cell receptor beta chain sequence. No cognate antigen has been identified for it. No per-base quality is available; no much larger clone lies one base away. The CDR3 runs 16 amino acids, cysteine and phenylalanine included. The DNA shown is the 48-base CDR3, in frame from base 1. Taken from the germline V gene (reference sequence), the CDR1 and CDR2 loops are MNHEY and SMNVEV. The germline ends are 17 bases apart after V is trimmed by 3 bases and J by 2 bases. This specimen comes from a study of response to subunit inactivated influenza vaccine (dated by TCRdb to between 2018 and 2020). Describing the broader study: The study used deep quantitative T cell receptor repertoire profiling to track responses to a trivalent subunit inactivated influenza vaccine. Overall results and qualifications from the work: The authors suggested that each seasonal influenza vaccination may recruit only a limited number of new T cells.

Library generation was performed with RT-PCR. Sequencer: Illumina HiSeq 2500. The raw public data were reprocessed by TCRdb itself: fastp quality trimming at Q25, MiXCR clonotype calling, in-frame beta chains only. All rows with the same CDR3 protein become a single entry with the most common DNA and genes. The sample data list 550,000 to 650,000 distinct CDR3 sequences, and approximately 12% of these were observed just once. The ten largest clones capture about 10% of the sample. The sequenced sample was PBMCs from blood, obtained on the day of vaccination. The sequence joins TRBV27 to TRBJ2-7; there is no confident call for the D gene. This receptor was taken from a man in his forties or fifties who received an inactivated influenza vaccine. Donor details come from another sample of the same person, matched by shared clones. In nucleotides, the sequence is TGTGCCAGCAGTTTTGCCCCAGGCGGAACCCCCTACGAGCAGTACTTC. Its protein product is CASSFAPGGTPYEQYF.